This record looks at one T cell receptor beta chain sequence and its context. Its antigen remains unidentified. Germline V gives CDR1 ENHRY, CDR2 SYGVKD. Trimming took 0 bases from V and 0 from J, leaving 8 bases between them. This CDR3 contains 15 residues. This entry belongs to a study of shared clonotypes between healthy human individuals. Across the whole study: The people who gave samples were a couple of women and a few men aged 18 to 49. Per donor, CD8 memory used one plate, CD8 naive used two, CD4 memory used three and CD4 naive used three. Broader study findings: It was expected that sequencing depth would affect clonotype sharing among donors.

Under the authors' procedure: From ImmunoSEQ came sequences covering only the junction and carrying no quality scores, so filtering differed. This table comes from immunoSEQ multiplex PCR, and its TCRdb copy is limited to in-frame clones, with some not included. V, J and clone size derive from that table, while D and trimming were established from the DNA sequence. This table has 550,000 to 800,000 clones, roughly 70% appearing once. The V gene is TRBV10-3, the J gene TRBJ1-2; D might be TRBD1 (5 bases). Sequenced sample: memory CD4+ T cells sorted from blood. As for subset: CD45RA-negative fraction. The clonotype was recovered from a woman in her 30s in good health. CDR3 nucleotides: TGTGCCATCAGTGAGTCTCAGGGCTCTAACTATGGCTACACCTTC. Translated: CAISESQGSNYGYTF.